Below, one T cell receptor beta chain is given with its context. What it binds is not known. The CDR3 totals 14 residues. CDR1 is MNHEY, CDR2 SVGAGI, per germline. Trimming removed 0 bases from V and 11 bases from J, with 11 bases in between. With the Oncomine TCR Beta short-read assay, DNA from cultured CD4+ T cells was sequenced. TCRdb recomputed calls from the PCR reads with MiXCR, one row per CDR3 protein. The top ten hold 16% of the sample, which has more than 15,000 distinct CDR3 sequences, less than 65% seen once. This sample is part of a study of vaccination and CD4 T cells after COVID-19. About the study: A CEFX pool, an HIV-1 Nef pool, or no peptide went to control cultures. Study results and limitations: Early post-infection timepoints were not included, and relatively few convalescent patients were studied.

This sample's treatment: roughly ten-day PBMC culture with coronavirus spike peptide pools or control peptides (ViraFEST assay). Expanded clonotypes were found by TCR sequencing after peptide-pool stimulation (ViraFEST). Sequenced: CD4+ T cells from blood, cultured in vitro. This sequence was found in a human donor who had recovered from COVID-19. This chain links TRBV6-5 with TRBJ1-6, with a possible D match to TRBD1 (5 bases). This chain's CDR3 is CASSYSQGAPPLHF. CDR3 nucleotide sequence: TGTGCCAGCAGTTACTCCCAGGGTGCGCCACCCCTCCACTTT.